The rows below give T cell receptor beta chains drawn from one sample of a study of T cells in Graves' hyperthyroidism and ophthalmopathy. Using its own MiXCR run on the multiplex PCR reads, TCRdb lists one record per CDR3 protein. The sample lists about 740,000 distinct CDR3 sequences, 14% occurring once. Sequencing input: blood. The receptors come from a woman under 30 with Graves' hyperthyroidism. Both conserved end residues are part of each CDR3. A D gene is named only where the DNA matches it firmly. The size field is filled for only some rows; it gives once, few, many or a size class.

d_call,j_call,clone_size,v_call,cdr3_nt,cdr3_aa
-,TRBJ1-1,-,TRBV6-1,TGTGCCAGCAGCATGACAGACACTGAAGCTTTCTTT,CASSMTDTEAFF
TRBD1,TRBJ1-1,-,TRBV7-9,TGTGCCAGCAGCCCTCGGACAGGGCGAAACACTGAAGCTTTCTTT,CASSPRTGRNTEAFF
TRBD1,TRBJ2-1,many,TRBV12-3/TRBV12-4,TGTGCCAGCAGCCGGACAGGGTCTAAGGTCCACAATGAGCAGTTCTTC,CASSRTGSKVHNEQFF
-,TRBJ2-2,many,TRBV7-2,TGTGCCAGCAGTTTAACGGGACGGAACACCGGGGAGCTGTTTTTT,CASSLTGRNTGELFF
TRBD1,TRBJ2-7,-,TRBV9,TGTGCCAGCAGCCCCAGGACAGGGCGCCGTACCTACGAGCAGTACTTC,CASSPRTGRRTYEQYF
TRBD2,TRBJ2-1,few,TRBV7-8,TGTGCCAGCAGCTCCCACGCCCGGGCTAGCGGAACGGGTGATCGAGAGCAGTTCTTC,CASSSHARASGTGDREQFF
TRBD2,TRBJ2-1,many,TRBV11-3,TGTGCCAGCACGGGACTAGCGGGAGGGGATGAGCAGTTCTTC,CASTGLAGGDEQFF
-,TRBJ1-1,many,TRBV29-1,TGCAGCGTTGGGGGGCAGATGAGGATCACTGAAGCTTTCTTT,CSVGGQMRITEAFF
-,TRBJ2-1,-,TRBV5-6,TGTGCCAGCAGCTTGGGGGTTAGGAGGTACAATGAGCAGTTCTTC,CASSLGVRRYNEQFF
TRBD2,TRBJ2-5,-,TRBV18,TGTGCCAGCTCACCACCGGGACTAGCGACACAAGAGACCCAGTACTTC,CASSPPGLATQETQYF
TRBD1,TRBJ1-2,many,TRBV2,TGTGCCAGTAAAACAGGGGCTAGTTCTAACTATGGCTACACCTTC,CASKTGASSNYGYTF
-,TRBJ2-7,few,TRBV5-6,TGTGCCAGCAGCGCCGGGCCGCAAATCATCCACGAGCAGTACTTC,CASSAGPQIIHEQYF
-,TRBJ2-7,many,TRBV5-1,TGCGCCAGCAGCTTGGTTTGGTCCTCCTACGAGCAGTACTTC,CASSLVWSSYEQYF
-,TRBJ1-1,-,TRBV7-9,TGTGCCAGCAGCCAACAGGGCGTTGGGGCTGAAGCTTTCTTT,CASSQQGVGAEAFF
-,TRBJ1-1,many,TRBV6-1,TGTGCCAGCAGCCCGACCGGCGTGGAAGCTTTCTTT,CASSPTGVEAFF
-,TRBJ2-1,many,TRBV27,TGTGCCAGCAGTAAGGGCAGCTCCTACAATGAGCAGTTCTTC,CASSKGSSYNEQFF
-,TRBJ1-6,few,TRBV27,TGTGCCAGCAGTTTTAGTTTGCCGTATTCACCCCTCCACTTT,CASSFSLPYSPLHF
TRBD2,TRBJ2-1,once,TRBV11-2,TGTGCCAGCAGCCCCCCGCGGGCTAGCGGGAGCCTTTACAATGAGCAGTTCTTC,CASSPPRASGSLYNEQFF
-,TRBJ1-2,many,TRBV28,TGTGCCAGCAGTTTATCAGTCAGGCGCTATGGCTACACCTTC,CASSLSVRRYGYTF
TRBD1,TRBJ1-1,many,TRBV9,TGTGCCAGCAGCGCCCCCGGGACAGGGGACACTGAAGCTTTCTTT,CASSAPGTGDTEAFF
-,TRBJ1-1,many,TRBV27,TGTGCCAGCAGTTTAGCAGGGCGTATGAACACTGAAGCTTTCTTT,CASSLAGRMNTEAFF
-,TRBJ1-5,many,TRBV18,TGTGCCAGCTCAGATGGGAGCAATCAGCCCCAGCATTTT,CASSDGSNQPQHF
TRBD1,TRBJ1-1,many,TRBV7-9,TGTGCCAGCAGCTCCCAGGGGGCGGTCACTGAAGCTTTCTTT,CASSSQGAVTEAFF
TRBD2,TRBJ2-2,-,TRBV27,TGTGCCAGCAGTTTACTTGCGGGAGGTGGCACCGGGGAGCTGTTTTTT,CASSLLAGGGTGELFF
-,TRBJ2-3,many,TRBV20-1,TGCAGTGCTAGAGATCCTCGACTAGATTCAGATACGCAGTATTTT,CSARDPRLDSDTQYF
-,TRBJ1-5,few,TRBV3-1,TGTGCCAGCAGCCAAACGAATAGCAATCAGCCCCAGCATTTT,CASSQTNSNQPQHF
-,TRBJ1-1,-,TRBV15,TGTGCCACCAGCAGAGTCACAGGTCCCATAGCAGCTTTCTTT,CATSRVTGPIAAFF
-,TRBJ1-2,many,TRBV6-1,TGTGCCAGCAGTTCAGACACCTACTATGGCTACACCTTC,CASSSDTYYGYTF
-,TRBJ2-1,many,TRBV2,TGTGCCAGCCACAGGGAAAGGGACAATGAGCAGTTCTTC,CASHRERDNEQFF
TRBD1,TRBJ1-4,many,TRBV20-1,TGCAGTGCTAGGGGACAGGGTAATGAAAAACTGTTTTTT,CSARGQGNEKLFF
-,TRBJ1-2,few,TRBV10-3,TGTGCCATCACGGGGGGACTTAACTATGGCTACACCTTC,CAITGGLNYGYTF
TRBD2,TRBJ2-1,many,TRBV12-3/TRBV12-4,TGTGCCAGCATTGGACTAGCGGGAGTTGGTCGTAATGAGCAGTTCTTC,CASIGLAGVGRNEQFF
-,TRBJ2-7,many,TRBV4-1,TGCGCCAGCAGCCAGCTACCGGGACCCTCCTACGAGCAGTACTTC,CASSQLPGPSYEQYF
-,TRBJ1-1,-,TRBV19,TGTGCCAGTAGTCGGTCAGGGGTCGGCACTGAAGCTTTCTTT,CASSRSGVGTEAFF
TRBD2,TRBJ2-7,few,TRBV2,TGTGCCAGCAGTGTACTAGCGGGAGCCAACGAGCAGTACTTC,CASSVLAGANEQYF
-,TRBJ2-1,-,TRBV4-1,TGCGCCAGCAGCCAAGACTTCCCCGTGGATGAGCAGTTCTTC,CASSQDFPVDEQFF
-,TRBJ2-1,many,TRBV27,TGTGCCAGCAGCTTCCCTCCCAAACTATACAATGAGCAGTTCTTC,CASSFPPKLYNEQFF
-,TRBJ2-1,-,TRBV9,TGTGCCAGCAGCGAGGGGGGCGGGAGAGTAAATGAGCAGTTCTTC,CASSEGGGRVNEQFF
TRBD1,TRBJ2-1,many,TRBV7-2,TGTGCCAGCAGCTTAGAGGGGACAGGGCTCAATGAGCAGTTCTTC,CASSLEGTGLNEQFF
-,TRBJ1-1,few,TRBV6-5,TGTGCCAGCAGTTCAGGGGTGAAAGAAGCTTTCTTT,CASSSGVKEAFF
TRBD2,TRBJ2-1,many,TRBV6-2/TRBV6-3,TGTGCCAGCAGTCACGGGACTAGCGGTTTCTCCTACAATGAGCAGTTCTTC,CASSHGTSGFSYNEQFF
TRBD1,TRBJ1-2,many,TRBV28,TGTGCCAGCAGCCGGACAGGGCCGAACTATGGCTACACCTTC,CASSRTGPNYGYTF
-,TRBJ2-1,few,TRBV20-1,TGCAGTGCTAGAGATCTCTGGTCAGCTAGTACCGGGCAGATCGGCGTATACAATGAGCAGTTCTTC,CSARDLWSASTGQIGVYNEQFF
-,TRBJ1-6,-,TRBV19,TGTGCCAGTAGCCTAACACGGATTTCGAGCTCCTATAATTCACCCCTCCACTTT,CASSLTRISSSYNSPLHF
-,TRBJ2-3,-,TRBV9,TGTGCCAGTGCCACGGGAGATACGCAGTATTTT,CASATGDTQYF
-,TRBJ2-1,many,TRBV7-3,TGTGCCAGCAGCTTAACGTCAGGGATCGAGCAGTTCTTC,CASSLTSGIEQFF
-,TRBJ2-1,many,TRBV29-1,TGCAGCGTTGCCTCCAGGGGGGCCGTCGATGAGCAGTTCTTC,CSVASRGAVDEQFF
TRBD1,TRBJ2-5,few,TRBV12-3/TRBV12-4,TGTGCCAGCAGTGCCTGGGACAGGGGTATAGAGACCCAGTACTTC,CASSAWDRGIETQYF
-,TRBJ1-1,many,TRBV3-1,TGTGCCAGCAGCCCCTACTACGAGGGGGACACTGAAGCTTTCTTT,CASSPYYEGDTEAFF
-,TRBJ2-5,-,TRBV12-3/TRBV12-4,TGTGCCAGCAGTGGGGGTTGGGGGGAGACCCAGTACTTC,CASSGGWGETQYF
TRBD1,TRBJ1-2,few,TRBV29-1,TGCAGCGTTAGATCGGACAGGCCCTATGGCTACACCTTC,CSVRSDRPYGYTF
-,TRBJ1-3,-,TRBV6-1,TGTGCCAGCGGAGACAGGCTGGGGGGGAGCTCTGGAAACACCATATATTTT,CASGDRLGGSSGNTIYF